This T cell receptor beta chain was recovered during a study of early T cells in non-severe SARS-CoV-2 infection. Study results and limitations: Missing private and CD4 specificities, VDJdb matching favored anti-spike CD8 responses.

Unique molecular identifiers were affixed to single, distinct cDNA molecules. A single record per CDR3 protein comes from TCRdb applying MiXCR to the 5' RACE reads. This table holds around 60,000 distinct CDR3 sequences, about 11% found once. There are 13 residues in the CDR3. Germline V lookup: CDR1 SEHNR, CDR2 FQNEAQ (reference sequence). V dropped 5 bases and J dropped 3 bases, with 10 bases sitting between them. In regard to this clonotype: Antigen unknown.

This receptor was identified in an adult who was a healthcare worker with PCR-confirmed SARS-CoV-2 infection or an uninfected control (not recorded which). This sequence joins TRBV7-9 and TRBJ1-1; the D gene is possibly TRBD1 (6 bases). The specimen comprised whole blood, sampled at baseline. The CDR3 is CASSPGVYTEAFF. CDR3 nucleotides: TGTGCCAGCAGCCCAGGGGTGTACACTGAAGCTTTCTTT.